This is a list of T cell receptor beta chains from one sample in a study of blood T cell repertoires in COVID-19. Measured with immunoSEQ multiplex PCR; TCRdb has only the in-frame clones, and not every one. Among around 400,000 clones, around 83% were seen once, and the ten largest hold 5.1%. The sequenced material came from PBMCs or T cells enriched from blood (not recorded which). The receptor set was obtained from a woman aged 50 to 60 who had recovered from COVID-19. Both conserved end residues are part of each CDR3. The D gene is left open where the match is weak. Rows give clone size only sometimes, using once, few, many, or a class for an expanded clone.

d_gene	abundance	j_gene	v_gene	CDR3aa	CDR3nt
TRBD1	-	TRBJ2-3	TRBV24-1	CATSDSQGAYRDTQYF	TGTGCCACCAGTGATTCCCAGGGGGCGTATAGAGATACGCAGTATTTT
TRBD1	-	TRBJ1-2	TRBV27	CASSRWLGQGLRYTF	TGTGCCAGCAGCCGCTGGCTAGGACAGGGTTTGCGCTACACCTTC
TRBD1	-	TRBJ1-2	TRBV28	CASSLQGQGWGYTF	TGTGCCAGCAGTTTACAGGGACAGGGTTGGGGCTACACCTTC
TRBD1	once	TRBJ1-1	TRBV4-3	CASSQGDRENEAFF	TGCGCCAGCAGCCAAGGGGACAGGGAAAATGAAGCTTTCTTT
-	-	TRBJ1-1	TRBV6-6	CASSPQGRGTRVAEAFF	TGTGCCAGCAGTCCCCAGGGGAGGGGAACGAGGGTGGCTGAAGCTTTCTTT
-	-	TRBJ1-3	TRBV19	CASSILGRASSGNTIYF	TGTGCCAGTAGTATCTTGGGCAGGGCAAGCTCTGGAAACACCATATATTTT
-	once	TRBJ1-2	TRBV5-1	CASSPNSLYGYTF	TGCGCCAGCAGCCCGAACAGCCTCTATGGCTACACCTTC
TRBD2	-	TRBJ2-7	TRBV7-7	CASSLSVGGGYEQYF	TGTGCCAGCAGCTTATCGGTGGGCGGGGGGTACGAGCAGTACTTC
-	few	TRBJ1-2	TRBV2	CASSDPGKGYTF	TGTGCCAGCAGTGATCCGGGGAAAGGCTACACCTTC
-	-	TRBJ1-1	TRBV5-4	CASSRPQDTEAFF	TGTGCCAGCAGCCGTCCACAGGACACTGAAGCTTTCTTT
TRBD2	-	TRBJ2-5	TRBV23-1	CASLIAGEGETQYF	TGCGCCAGCTTGATAGCGGGAGAGGGGGAGACCCAGTACTTC
-	-	TRBJ1-1	TRBV15	CATSRDGGMNTEAFF	TGTGCCACCAGCAGAGATGGCGGTATGAACACTGAAGCTTTCTTT
-	-	TRBJ1-3	TRBV7-6	CASSLTGSGNTIYF	TGTGCCAGCAGCTTAACAGGATCTGGAAACACCATATATTTT
TRBD1	-	TRBJ1-1	TRBV2	CASTWTGPNTEAFF	TGTGCCAGCACTTGGACAGGTCCTAACACTGAAGCTTTCTTT
-	-	TRBJ1-3	TRBV19	CASSMHRDAGNTIYF	TGTGCCAGTAGTATGCACAGGGATGCTGGAAACACCATATATTTT
-	-	TRBJ1-6	TRBV27	CASRSATGAGSPLHF	TGTGCCAGCCGGTCCGCGACAGGAGCGGGATCACCCCTCCACTTT
TRBD1	-	TRBJ1-6	TRBV7-2	CASSPLGQGGSPLHF	TGTGCCAGCAGCCCACTTGGACAGGGCGGGTCACCCCTCCACTTT
-	few	TRBJ2-2	TRBV10-3	CAIAGASNTGELFF	TGTGCCATTGCGGGGGCCTCGAACACCGGGGAGCTGTTTTTT
-	-	TRBJ1-1	TRBV12-3/TRBV12-4	CASSRFGTEAFF	TGTGCCAGCAGCCGATTCGGCACTGAAGCTTTCTTT
-	-	TRBJ1-5	TRBV18	CASSPQGNQPQHF	TGTGCCAGCTCACCCCAGGGCAATCAGCCCCAGCATTTT
-	-	TRBJ1-1	TRBV29-1	CSGSWGGPNTEAFF	TGCAGCGGCTCCTGGGGGGGACCGAACACTGAAGCTTTCTTT
-	once	TRBJ1-3	TRBV3-1/TRBV3-2	CASSQDKGMGGNTIYF	TGTGCCAGCAGCCAAGATAAGGGGATGGGGGGAAACACCATATATTTT
-	-	TRBJ1-2	TRBV2	CASSEQGPGVSGYTF	TGTGCCAGCAGTGAACAAGGCCCGGGGGTTAGTGGCTACACCTTC
TRBD2	-	TRBJ2-2	TRBV5-1	CASSHRGRGLAGAPGELFF	TGCGCCAGCTCTCACAGGGGGCGCGGACTAGCGGGAGCCCCCGGGGAGCTGTTTTTT
-	-	TRBJ2-1	TRBV4-1	CASSQDSRTYNEQFF	TGCGCCAGCAGCCAAGATTCCAGGACTTACAATGAGCAGTTCTTC
TRBD1	-	TRBJ1-2	TRBV29-1	CSVNSGTDGYTF	TGCAGCGTTAACTCCGGGACAGATGGCTACACCTTC
TRBD2	-	TRBJ2-2	TRBV11-3	CASSMGLAANTGELFF	TGTGCCAGCAGCATGGGACTAGCGGCGAACACCGGGGAGCTGTTTTTT
-	-	TRBJ1-1	TRBV12-3/TRBV12-4	CASSFGANTEAFF	TGTGCCAGCAGTTTTGGGGCTAACACTGAAGCTTTCTTT
TRBD2	-	TRBJ2-1	TRBV4-2	CASSQDPGSGRAGNEQFF	TGTGCCAGCAGCCAAGATCCTGGTAGCGGGAGGGCCGGGAATGAGCAGTTCTTC
-	-	TRBJ2-1	TRBV28	CASSRIHEQFF	TGTGCCAGCTCTAGGATACATGAGCAGTTCTTC
TRBD1	-	TRBJ2-7	TRBV11-3	CASSVLQGQVSYEQYF	TGTGCCAGCAGTGTTCTCCAGGGACAGGTGTCCTACGAGCAGTACTTC